A selection of T cell receptor beta chains follows, all from one sample in a study of cytomegalovirus exposure and HLA in healthy donors. This table comes from immunoSEQ multiplex PCR, and its TCRdb copy is limited to in-frame clones, with some not included. The table shows roughly 150,000 clones, with around 63% occurring only once. Sequencing used PBMCs. Source of these receptors: a human donor in good health. CDR3s include the opening cysteine and the closing phenylalanine or tryptophan. The order of the fields is V gene, D gene, J gene, clone size, CDR3 protein, CDR3 DNA. D genes are given only for firm matches. Where a row states a size, it is once, few, many or the class of an expanded clone; other rows omit it.

V: TRBV2
D: NA
J: TRBJ1-5
size: NA
CDR3: CASKGQRNQPQHF
DNA: TGTGCCAGCAAAGGACAGCGCAATCAGCCCCAGCATTTT

V: TRBV9
D: NA
J: TRBJ2-5
size: NA
CDR3: CASSPTGIQETQYF
DNA: TGTGCCAGCAGCCCTACAGGGATTCAAGAGACCCAGTACTTC

V: TRBV6-1
D: NA
J: TRBJ2-1
size: NA
CDR3: CASSWGRANEQFF
DNA: TGTGCCAGCAGTTGGGGGCGGGCCAATGAGCAGTTCTTC

V: TRBV18
D: TRBD1
J: TRBJ2-1
size: NA
CDR3: CASSPPTGGSVSYNEQFF
DNA: TGTGCCAGCTCACCACCGACAGGGGGCAGTGTCTCCTACAATGAGCAGTTCTTC

V: TRBV7-9
D: TRBD2
J: TRBJ2-3
size: NA
CDR3: CASSKGASGRPSTDTQYF
DNA: TGTGCCAGCAGCAAAGGGGCTAGCGGGAGGCCCAGCACAGATACGCAGTATTTT

V: TRBV5-1
D: TRBD1
J: TRBJ2-1
size: NA
CDR3: CASSSGQHSYNEQFF
DNA: TGCGCCAGCAGCTCGGGACAGCACTCCTACAATGAGCAGTTCTTC

V: TRBV15
D: TRBD2
J: TRBJ2-3
size: NA
CDR3: CATSRDHPRTGLDTDTQYF
DNA: TGTGCCACCAGCAGAGATCACCCTAGAACGGGACTAGACACAGATACGCAGTATTTT

V: TRBV2
D: TRBD1
J: TRBJ1-1
size: NA
CDR3: CASSTDRGYEEAFF
DNA: TGTGCCAGCAGTACCGACAGGGGGTATGAAGAAGCTTTCTTT

V: TRBV4-2
D: TRBD1
J: TRBJ2-7
size: few
CDR3: CASSLRTGGGLGEQYF
DNA: TGTGCCAGCAGCCTTCGGACAGGGGGCGGTTTGGGTGAGCAGTACTTC

V: TRBV14
D: TRBD1
J: TRBJ2-7
size: few
CDR3: CASSQLRDRGYEQYF
DNA: TGTGCCAGCAGCCAACTTCGGGACAGGGGTTACGAGCAGTACTTC

V: TRBV10-3
D: NA
J: TRBJ2-2
size: NA
CDR3: CAISGESGDTGELFF
DNA: TGTGCCATCAGTGGGGAAAGCGGCGACACCGGGGAGCTGTTTTTT

V: TRBV7-7
D: NA
J: TRBJ2-7
size: NA
CDR3: CASSSGAGYEQYF
DNA: TGTGCTAGCAGCTCAGGGGCAGGGTACGAGCAGTACTTC

V: TRBV6-1
D: TRBD1
J: TRBJ1-5
size: NA
CDR3: CASSETGAGGQPQHF
DNA: TGTGCCAGCAGTGAGACGGGGGCAGGGGGTCAGCCCCAGCATTTT

V: TRBV20-1
D: NA
J: TRBJ2-5
size: NA
CDR3: CSASVQETQYF
DNA: TGCAGTGCTAGCGTGCAAGAGACCCAGTACTTC

V: TRBV15
D: TRBD2
J: TRBJ2-7
size: NA
CDR3: CATSRGLAGTDYEQYF
DNA: TGTGCCACCAGCAGAGGTCTAGCGGGAACTGACTACGAGCAGTACTTC

V: TRBV7-9
D: NA
J: TRBJ2-7
size: NA
CDR3: CASSLDRVSGYEQYF
DNA: TGTGCCAGCAGCTTAGATCGGGTCTCGGGCTACGAGCAGTACTTC

V: TRBV18
D: NA
J: TRBJ1-1
size: NA
CDR3: CASSPDRQPWGTEAFF
DNA: TGTGCCAGCTCACCGGACCGACAGCCCTGGGGCACTGAAGCTTTCTTT

V: TRBV6-5
D: TRBD1
J: TRBJ1-2
size: NA
CDR3: CASSGGTANYGYTF
DNA: TGTGCCAGCAGTGGCGGGACAGCTAACTATGGCTACACCTTC

V: TRBV28
D: NA
J: TRBJ1-5
size: NA
CDR3: CASSTSDRSQHF
DNA: NA

V: TRBV27
D: TRBD1
J: TRBJ2-7
size: NA
CDR3: CASKEGTGFYEQYF
DNA: TGTGCCAGCAAAGAGGGGACAGGGTTCTACGAGCAGTACTTC

V: TRBV6-6
D: NA
J: TRBJ1-1
size: NA
CDR3: CASSYGGSWNTEAFF
DNA: TGTGCCAGCAGTTACGGGGGGTCCTGGAACACTGAAGCTTTCTTT

V: TRBV5-6
D: TRBD2
J: TRBJ2-2
size: NA
CDR3: CASSLGTSGRNTGELFF
DNA: TGTGCCAGCAGCTTGGGGACTAGCGGGAGGAACACCGGGGAGCTGTTTTTT

V: TRBV18
D: TRBD2
J: TRBJ2-7
size: NA
CDR3: CASSPGTRAYEQYF
DNA: TGTGCCAGCTCACCAGGGACTAGGGCCTACGAGCAGTACTTC

V: TRBV11-3
D: NA
J: TRBJ2-1
size: NA
CDR3: CASSPGAVEQFF
DNA: TGTGCCAGCAGCCCTGGAGCCGTGGAGCAGTTCTTC

V: TRBV4-1
D: TRBD2
J: TRBJ2-5
size: NA
CDR3: CASSRSGSGFQETQYF
DNA: TGCGCCAGCAGCCGTAGCGGGAGTGGCTTTCAAGAGACCCAGTACTTC

V: TRBV11-2
D: NA
J: TRBJ1-3
size: NA
CDR3: CASSLDGVQGNTIYF
DNA: TGTGCCAGCAGCTTAGACGGGGTTCAAGGAAACACCATATATTTT

V: TRBV27
D: TRBD1
J: TRBJ1-2
size: NA
CDR3: CASSPMTGVYGYTF
DNA: TGTGCCAGCAGTCCAATGACAGGGGTCTATGGCTACACCTTC

V: TRBV7-9
D: TRBD2
J: TRBJ2-1
size: NA
CDR3: CASSKRGGGRVADEQFF
DNA: TGTGCCAGCAGCAAAAGGGGTGGCGGGAGGGTGGCGGATGAGCAGTTCTTC

V: TRBV4-3
D: TRBD2
J: TRBJ2-1
size: few
CDR3: CASSQDHWTSGVNEQFF
DNA: TGCGCCAGCAGCCAAGATCATTGGACTAGCGGCGTCAATGAGCAGTTCTTC

V: TRBV5-6
D: NA
J: TRBJ2-2
size: NA
CDR3: CASSTRLGGRELFF
DNA: TGTGCCAGCAGCACAAGACTAGGCGGGCGGGAGCTGTTTTTT

V: TRBV6-6
D: NA
J: TRBJ1-2
size: NA
CDR3: CASGGRGALSGDGYTF
DNA: TGTGCCAGCGGGGGGAGGGGGGCTCTTTCAGGGGATGGCTACACCTTC

V: TRBV4-1
D: TRBD1
J: TRBJ1-6
size: NA
CDR3: CASSQPYRGGPLHF
DNA: TGCGCCAGCAGCCAACCCTACAGGGGGGGGCCCCTCCACTTT

V: TRBV7-8
D: TRBD2
J: TRBJ2-1
size: NA
CDR3: CASSLTGPGLAGGRRNNEQFF
DNA: TGTGCCAGCAGCTTGACAGGCCCGGGACTAGCGGGAGGGCGCCGAAACAATGAGCAGTTCTTC